This paragraph covers one T cell receptor (beta chain) sequence. This clonotype occurred many times. What this receptor recognizes is not known. Base qualities are not at hand, and no much larger clone is one base apart. The source of the sample is a study of low-dose radiotherapy and immunotherapy resistance in tumors (dated by TCRdb to between 2020 and 2023). Broadly, across the study: Patients in Cohort 1 were given 0.5 Gy per fraction every 2 weeks, and the prescribed total PTV dose was 6.5 Gy. In Cohort 2, 1 Gy per fraction was delivered every two weeks, for a total of 13 Gy over 26 weeks. Patients were given nivolumab as a 240 mg flat dose every two weeks and ipilimumab at 1 mg/kg every six weeks, with both drugs delivered intravenously. Every two weeks, patients got intravenous cyclophosphamide at 200 mg/m2, given one day ahead of each radiation and immunotherapy administration. Patients took aspirin 300 mg orally once daily for four cycles, starting on cycle 1 day 1. The trial did not randomize participants into treatment groups. Eight patients were included in the translational analysis, namely three from the first dose cohort plus the first five from the second dose cohort.

The intended sense of this specimen's time point label: after trial treatment. What this sample's treatment or condition label stands for: LDRT plus nivolumab, ipilimumab, low-dose cyclophosphamide and aspirin (RACIN trial). Donors were enrolled in RACIN, a single-arm phase I dose-escalation trial combining nivolumab, ipilimumab, aspirin, low-dose cyclophosphamide and low-dose radiotherapy. Patients with advanced, TIL-negative solid tumors were considered eligible. Sequencing was performed on an Illumina HiSeq 2500. First-strand cDNA was synthesized using Superscript III and a set of TRAV- and TRBV-specific primers, so that both TCRalpha and TCRbeta chains were covered. TCRs were amplified with Phusion for around 21 PCR cycles, with a constant-region primer paired with the adapter attached to the V primers. Amplification of the isolated mRNA was done with the MessageAmp II aRNA Amplification Kit, which involved a roughly 16-hour in vitro transcription at 37 degrees C. mRNA for TCR sequencing was isolated with the Dynabeads mRNA DIRECT Purification Kit. A second approximately 25-cycle Phusion PCR added indexed Illumina adapters, and products were purified with AMPure XP beads. The original pipeline was this. Using custom Perl scripts, TCR sequences encoding the same protein were pooled, out-of-frame sequences were removed, and the abundance of each clonotype was computed. The analysis excluded TCR sequences that were supported by just one read. The metrics used to describe the repertoires included Shannon entropy, Gini index, clonality, richness, and the frequency of TCRs shared between repertoires. TCRdb handled the public reads itself, with Q25 trimming in fastp and clone calling in MiXCR, and kept productive beta chains. Entries that share a CDR3 protein sequence are merged under the most common genes and DNA. TCRdb, not the authors, supplied the V and J calls. This sample gives 100,000 or so distinct CDR3 sequences in total; under 25% of them show up just once. The leading ten clones occupy approximately 4% of the sample.

V has 10 bases trimmed and J has 8 bases trimmed; junction bases matching no gene number 12. The CDR3 holds 14 amino acids from the cysteine to the phenylalanine. Only the CDR3 part of the read is kept: 42 bases, read in frame from the first base. CDR1 and CDR2 were assigned from the germline V gene as SNHLY and FYNNEI. The V and J genes are TRBV2 and TRBJ2-1; TRBD1 lines up with 9 middle nucleotides. This clonotype originated in a male donor with prostate cancer. This sample comprised PBMCs, obtained after low-dose radiotherapy plus immunotherapy. CDR3 reads: CANTEGQGIYEQFF. The DNA reads as follows: TGTGCCAACACCGAGGGACAGGGTATCTATGAGCAGTTCTTC.